This T cell receptor beta chain was sequenced for a study of Graves' ophthalmopathy and Graves' hyperthyroidism. Findings and caveats of the study: Using 13 signatures, a model distinguished ophthalmopathy from stable hyperthyroidism, reaching 85% to 90% sensitivity and 70% to 83% specificity. At about 69% sensitivity and approximately 72% specificity, the model predicted progression of the ophthalmopathy.

Approximately 10 ml of fresh blood yielded the PBMCs by density gradient. The authors amplified TCR beta CDR3 regions from RNA transcripts. First-round RT-PCR relied on HTBI primers, and a second-round multiplex PCR came next. TCRdb passed the multiplex PCR reads through MiXCR, listing each CDR3 protein once. The sample consists of a few hundred thousand distinct CDR3 sequences, roughly 17% of them appearing once. Points on this clonotype: Antigen unknown.

This clonotype originated in an adult woman with stable Graves' hyperthyroidism. The sequenced material came from peripheral blood.

CDR3 nucleotides: TGTGCCACCAGCAGAGATCGAGGAAAAGGGGGTGGCTACACCTTC. It encodes CATSRDRGKGGGYTF. V is TRBV15 and J is TRBJ1-2, with D tentatively TRBD1 (6 bases). Germline V lookup: CDR1 LNHNV, CDR2 YYDKDF (reference sequence). V lost 0 bases and J lost 7, with 15 bases in between. This CDR3 has 15 amino acids.